The rows below give T cell receptor beta chains drawn from one sample of a study of PD-1 blockade in mismatch repair-deficient tumors. The protocol was immunoSEQ multiplex PCR, while the TCRdb copy is restricted to in-frame clones and leaves out a portion. The table lists some 70,000 clones, about 78% of them singletons. Sequenced material: peripheral blood, taken 2 weeks after starting pembrolizumab. Receptor source: an adult with mismatch repair-deficient cancer. The CDR3 runs from the conserved cysteine through the conserved F or W. Fields, in order: CDR3 protein, J gene, V gene.

CASSNGGLTTYEQYF TRBJ2-7 TRBV5-4
CASSHIGSLIYTGELFF TRBJ2-2 TRBV7-9
CAWSAGVVTGELFF TRBJ2-2 TRBV30
CASSPHLGTGGNTIYF TRBJ1-3 TRBV7-2
CASSESIHLYGYTF TRBJ1-2 TRBV10-2
CARSYYTGLPNYGYTF TRBJ1-2 TRBV5-3
CASSPGLSTNEKLFF TRBJ1-4 TRBV5-1
CASSIKGLASHEQFF TRBJ2-1 TRBV19
CASREGMNTEAFF TRBJ1-1 TRBV6-6
CSARDRTSRFF TRBJ2-1 TRBV20-1
CSVLPGLGSYNEQFF TRBJ2-1 TRBV29-1
CAWGGYSGTNEKLFF TRBJ1-4 TRBV30
CASSPESGYGYTF TRBJ1-2 TRBV4-3
CASSFPAGQPEQFF TRBJ2-1 TRBV11-3
CAWTPPRGGGETQYF TRBJ2-5 TRBV30
CSDGTGGTDTQYF TRBJ2-3 TRBV29-1
CASSESLDQYF TRBJ2-5 TRBV6-1
CASSLAPTENYGYTF TRBJ1-2 TRBV5-1
CASSENMGVGANVLTF TRBJ2-6 TRBV10-2
CASSQDREGRYEQYF TRBJ2-7 TRBV4-1
CASSLTENTEAFF TRBJ1-1 TRBV16
CASSRGQANTEAFF TRBJ1-1 TRBV6-1
CASSSPSGRNTGELFF TRBJ2-2 TRBV7-2
CASSSTSGRTDTQYF TRBJ2-3 TRBV7-9
CASRSIWERNTDTQYF TRBJ2-3 TRBV19
CASSETDSSGNTIYF TRBJ1-3 TRBV6-1
CASSIQGARNQPQHF TRBJ1-5 TRBV19
CASSYSGDGYTF TRBJ1-2 TRBV6-5
CASSLKTGAGGDTQYF TRBJ2-3 TRBV7-3
CASGLVLANTGELFF TRBJ2-2 TRBV12-5
CASSLWGGRGETQYF TRBJ2-5 TRBV7-3
CAWSVLAGEGDEQFF TRBJ2-1 TRBV30
CASSQVWREGLETQYF TRBJ2-5 TRBV4-1
CATSTESMNTEAFF TRBJ1-1 TRBV2
CASGRDRSTDTQYF TRBJ2-3 TRBV2
CASSSRGQSYEQYF TRBJ2-7 TRBV11-2
CASSIPGSSYNEQFF TRBJ2-1 TRBV19
CASSLQGGPYEQYF TRBJ2-7 TRBV5-1
CASSQDPAGGNWQYF TRBJ2-5 TRBV4-2
CASSSILGESSYEQYF TRBJ2-7 TRBV7-2
CASSLGVLAGDTQYF TRBJ2-3 TRBV11-3
CASSDVSGSIYGYTF TRBJ1-2 TRBV6-1
CASSLSLARQTQYF TRBJ2-5 TRBV7-2
CASIDGVGQFF TRBJ2-1 TRBV6-6
CASSEYRPGGYEQYF TRBJ2-7 TRBV10-2
CASSLAASGHNEQFF TRBJ2-1 TRBV7-6
CASATGNTEAFF TRBJ1-1 TRBV18
CASSQDEGGGNTIYF TRBJ1-3 TRBV7-9
CASSLESRGYEQYF TRBJ2-7 TRBV7-2
CASSHPGGTANYGYTF TRBJ1-2 TRBV9
CASSLGGLLDTQYF TRBJ2-3 TRBV5-1
CASRRTTSGNTGELFF TRBJ2-2 TRBV5-1
CASSLVQGVANEQFF TRBJ2-1 TRBV7-2
CAISSVGVLYEQYF TRBJ2-7 TRBV10-3
CASSVTGTPNNEQFF TRBJ2-1 TRBV9
CASSRNQETQYF TRBJ2-5 TRBV27
CASSQDEESPNYGYTF TRBJ1-2 TRBV5-1